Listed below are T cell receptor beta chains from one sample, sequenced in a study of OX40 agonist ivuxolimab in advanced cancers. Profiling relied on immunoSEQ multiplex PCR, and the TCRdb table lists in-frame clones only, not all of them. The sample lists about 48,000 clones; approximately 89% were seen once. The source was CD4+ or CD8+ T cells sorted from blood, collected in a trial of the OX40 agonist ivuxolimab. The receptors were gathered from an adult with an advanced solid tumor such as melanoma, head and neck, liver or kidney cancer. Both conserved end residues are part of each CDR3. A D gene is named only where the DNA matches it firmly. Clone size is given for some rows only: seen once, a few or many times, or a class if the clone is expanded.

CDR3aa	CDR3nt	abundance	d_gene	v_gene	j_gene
CASSFSGGPVNEQFF	TGTGCCAGCAGTTTCTCGGGGGGCCCCGTGAATGAGCAGTTCTTC	.	.	TRBV28	TRBJ2-1
CAWSDERSGTDTQYF	TGTGCCTGGAGTGACGAAAGATCGGGCACAGATACGCAGTATTTT	.	.	TRBV30	TRBJ2-3
CASSLEGGGYTF	TGTGCCAGCAGCTTGGAGGGGGGTGGCTACACCTTC	.	.	TRBV5-4	TRBJ1-2
CASSQVFSGGRSGANVLTF	TGCGCCAGCAGCCAAGTTTTCTCAGGGGGTAGATCTGGGGCCAACGTCCTGACTTTC	.	TRBD1	TRBV4-1	TRBJ2-6
CASSPLTALGYGYTF	TGCGCCAGCAGCCCCTTGACAGCTTTGGGGTATGGCTACACCTTC	.	.	TRBV4-3	TRBJ1-2
CASRRDDLYGYTF	TGTGCCAGCAGGCGGGACGACCTCTATGGCTACACCTTC	.	.	TRBV6-5	TRBJ1-2
CASRKGPGAEAFF	TGTGCCAGCAGAAAGGGTCCCGGCGCTGAAGCTTTCTTT	.	.	TRBV6-5	TRBJ1-1
CASRGGETQYF	TGTGCCAGCAGGGGGGGGGAGACCCAGTACTTC	.	TRBD2	TRBV27	TRBJ2-5
CASSWSGETQYF	TGCGCCAGCAGCTGGAGCGGGGAGACCCAGTACTTC	.	.	TRBV5-1	TRBJ2-5
CASSPLGNTGELFF	TGTGCCAGCAGCCCCCTCGGCAACACCGGGGAGCTGTTTTTT	once	.	TRBV27	TRBJ2-2
CASSSSQFDTEAFF	TGTGCCAGCAGCTCGTCCCAATTTGACACTGAAGCTTTCTTT	.	.	TRBV7-9	TRBJ1-1
CASSPSAGTGELFF	TGTGCCAGCTCCCCCAGCGCGGGGACCGGGGAGCTGTTTTTT	.	.	TRBV18	TRBJ2-2
CASSEVAGLPGNTIYF	TGTGCCAGCAGTGAAGTAGCAGGCCTTCCTGGAAACACCATATATTTT	.	.	TRBV2	TRBJ1-3
CASSLTAGDHNEQFF	TGTGCCAGCAGCTTAACAGCGGGGGACCACAATGAGCAGTTCTTC	.	TRBD2	TRBV11-2	TRBJ2-1
CASSPGPNTGELFF	TGTGCCAGTAGTCCCGGACCAAACACCGGGGAGCTGTTTTTT	.	.	TRBV19	TRBJ2-2
CASGLYRGSYNEQFF	TGTGCTAGTGGTTTGTACAGGGGGTCCTACAATGAGCAGTTCTTC	.	TRBD1	TRBV12-5	TRBJ2-1
CASSLSLAEDTQYF	TGCGCCAGCAGCTTGTCTCTAGCGGAAGATACGCAGTATTTT	.	TRBD2	TRBV5-1	TRBJ2-3
CASSLLGGWRQGAYNEQFF	TGTGCCAGCAGTTTATTGGGTGGCTGGCGACAGGGCGCCTACAATGAGCAGTTCTTC	.	TRBD1	TRBV27	TRBJ2-1
CASSFGGPNTGELFF	TGTGCCAGCAGTTTCGGCGGACCGAACACCGGGGAGCTGTTTTTT	.	.	TRBV27	TRBJ2-2
CASSQDRGPNEQFF	TGCGCCAGCAGCCAGGACAGGGGACCCAATGAGCAGTTCTTC	.	TRBD1	TRBV4-1	TRBJ2-1
CAMRGPQTGENGYTF	TGTGCCATGAGGGGCCCCCAGACAGGGGAGAATGGCTACACCTTC	.	TRBD1	TRBV10-3	TRBJ1-2
CASSLSRSFTDTQYF	TGTGCCAGCAGCTTATCAAGGTCCTTCACAGATACGCAGTATTTT	.	.	TRBV7-6	TRBJ2-3
CASSSAYSDYGYTF	TGTGCCAGCAGTTCTGCCTATTCGGACTATGGCTACACCTTC	few	.	TRBV27	TRBJ1-2
CASSFTVLVGYTF	TGTGCCAGCAGTTTCACGGTACTCGTGGGCTACACCTTC	.	.	TRBV6-6	TRBJ1-2
CASSMTDTNTEAFF	TGTGCCAGCAGCATGACAGATACGAACACTGAAGCTTTCTTT	.	.	TRBV6-5	TRBJ1-1
CASDGGNEQFF	TGTGCCAGCGACGGGGGGAATGAGCAGTTCTTC	.	TRBD2	TRBV7-6	TRBJ2-1
CASSLGSSQATDTQYF	TGTGCCAGCAGCTTAGGGTCCAGCCAAGCAACAGATACGCAGTATTTT	.	.	TRBV5-8	TRBJ2-3
CASSLQGSYEQYF	TGTGCCAGCAGCCTACAGGGTAGCTACGAGCAGTACTTC	.	.	TRBV14	TRBJ2-7
CASSLLGATDTQYF	TGTGCCAGCAGTTTGTTAGGGGCCACAGATACGCAGTATTTT	.	.	TRBV27	TRBJ2-3
CASSLGQGAGSPLHF	TGTGCCAGCAGCTTGGGGCAGGGGGCAGGATCACCCCTCCACTTT	.	TRBD1	TRBV5-4	TRBJ1-6
CASSSPGHSYEQYF	TGTGCCAGCAGCTCCCCGGGACATTCCTACGAGCAGTACTTC	once	.	TRBV7-6	TRBJ2-7
CASSLGPPGEQYF	TGTGCCAGCAGCCTCGGGCCCCCAGGCGAGCAGTACTTC	.	.	TRBV5-4	TRBJ2-7
CASSFRGGYGYTF	TGTGCCAGCAGCTTCAGGGGAGGCTATGGCTACACCTTC	.	.	TRBV5-4	TRBJ1-2
CASSFELEGYTGELFF	TGTGCCAGCAGCTTCGAGCTGGAGGGATACACCGGGGAGCTGTTTTTT	.	.	TRBV7-6	TRBJ2-2